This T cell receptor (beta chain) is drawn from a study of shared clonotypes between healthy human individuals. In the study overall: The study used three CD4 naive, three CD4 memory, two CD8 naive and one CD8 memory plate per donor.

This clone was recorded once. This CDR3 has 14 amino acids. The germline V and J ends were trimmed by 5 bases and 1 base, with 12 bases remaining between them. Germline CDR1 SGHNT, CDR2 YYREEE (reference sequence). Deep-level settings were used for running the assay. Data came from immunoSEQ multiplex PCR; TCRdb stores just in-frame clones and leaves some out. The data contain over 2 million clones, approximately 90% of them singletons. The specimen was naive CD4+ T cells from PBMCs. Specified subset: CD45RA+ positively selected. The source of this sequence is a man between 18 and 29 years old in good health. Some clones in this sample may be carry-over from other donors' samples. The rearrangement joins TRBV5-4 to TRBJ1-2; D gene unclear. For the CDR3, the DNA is TGTGCCAGCAGACCCCGCCAGGATAACTATGGCTACACCTTC. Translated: CASRPRQDNYGYTF.